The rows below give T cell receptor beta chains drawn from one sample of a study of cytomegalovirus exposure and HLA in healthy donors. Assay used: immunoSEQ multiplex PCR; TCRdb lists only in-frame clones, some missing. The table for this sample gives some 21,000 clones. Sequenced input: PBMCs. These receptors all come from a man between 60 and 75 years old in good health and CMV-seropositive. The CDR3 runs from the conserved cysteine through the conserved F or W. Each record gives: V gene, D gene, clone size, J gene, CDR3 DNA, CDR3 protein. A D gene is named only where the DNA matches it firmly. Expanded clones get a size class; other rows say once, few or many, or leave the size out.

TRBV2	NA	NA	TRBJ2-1	TGTGCCCGCTACAATGAGCAGTTCTTC	CARYNEQFF
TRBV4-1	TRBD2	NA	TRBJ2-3	TGCGCCAGCAGCCACGACCCGGGACTAGCGGGAGTCACAGATACGCAGTATTTT	CASSHDPGLAGVTDTQYF
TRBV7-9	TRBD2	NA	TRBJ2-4	TGTGCCAGCAGCATGACTAGCGGGAGCGCTGGCATTCAGTACTTC	CASSMTSGSAGIQYF
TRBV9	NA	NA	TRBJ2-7	TGTGCCAGCAGCGTAGAGGGGGGGAATCTGGGCGAGCAGTACTTC	CASSVEGGNLGEQYF
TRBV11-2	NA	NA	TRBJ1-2	TGTGCCAGCAGCTTACGGTTGTTGAATCCTAACTATGGCTACACCTTC	CASSLRLLNPNYGYTF
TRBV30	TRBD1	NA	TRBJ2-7	TGTGCCTGGAGTGGGACAGGGGACGTGGGCGAGCAGTACTTC	CAWSGTGDVGEQYF
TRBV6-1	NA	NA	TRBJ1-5	TGTGCCAGCAGCCCGATCGGTTTTAGTCAGCCCCAGCATTTT	CASSPIGFSQPQHF
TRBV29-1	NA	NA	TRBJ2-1	TGCAGCGTTGGTCTAGCGCGGGGCAATGAGCAGTTCTTC	CSVGLARGNEQFF
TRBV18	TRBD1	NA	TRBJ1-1	TGTGCCAGCTCACCACCGTCCAGGGGGACGGACACTGAAGCTTTCTTT	CASSPPSRGTDTEAFF
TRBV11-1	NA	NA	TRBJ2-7	TGTGCCAGCAGCCAGAGTGGACGGGGTTACGAGCAGTACTTC	CASSQSGRGYEQYF
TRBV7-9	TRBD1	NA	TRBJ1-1	TGTGCCAGCAGCTCACAGCTGTCAGGGGGCGAAGCTTTCTTT	CASSSQLSGGEAFF
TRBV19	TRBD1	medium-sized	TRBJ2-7	TGTGCCACGCGAGTAGGGACAGGGGTCCACGAGCAGTACTTC	CATRVGTGVHEQYF
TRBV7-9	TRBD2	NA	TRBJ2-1	TGTGCCAGCAGAGTAGCGGGAGAGGCCCCTGAGCAGTTCTTC	CASRVAGEAPEQFF
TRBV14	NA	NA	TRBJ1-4	TGTGCCAGCAGCCCACGCGGGGAGGGAACTAATGAAAAACTGTTTTTT	CASSPRGEGTNEKLFF
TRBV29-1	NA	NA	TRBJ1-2	TGCAGCGTGGAACATACGGACTATGGCTACACCTTC	CSVEHTDYGYTF
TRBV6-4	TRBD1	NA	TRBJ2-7	TGTGCCAGCAGTGACCCCCAGACCCGGGACAGGGGTCCCGAGCAGTACTTC	CASSDPQTRDRGPEQYF
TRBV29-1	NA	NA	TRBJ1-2	TGCAGCGTTGACAGGGCGAGAAGTGGCTACACCTTC	CSVDRARSGYTF
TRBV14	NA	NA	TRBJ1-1	TGTGCCAGCAGCCAAGTCCGGGGGGTAGTGACTGAAGCTTTCTTT	CASSQVRGVVTEAFF
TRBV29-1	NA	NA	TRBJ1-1	TGCAGCGTTGATTGGGGAGGGGAAGGGACTGAAGCTTTCTTT	CSVDWGGEGTEAFF
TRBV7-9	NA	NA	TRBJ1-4	TGTGCCAGCAGCTTCACCGGACAGAGCGAAAAACTGTTTTTT	CASSFTGQSEKLFF
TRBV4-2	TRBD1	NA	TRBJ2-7	TGTGCCAGCAGCCAAGACCAGGGGGCGGAGTACGAGCAGTACTTC	CASSQDQGAEYEQYF
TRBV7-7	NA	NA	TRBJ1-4	TGTGCCAGCAGCTTAGAGCGGGGGGCGGTTGGACTTTATGAAAAACTGTTTTTT	CASSLERGAVGLYEKLFF
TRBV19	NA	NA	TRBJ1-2	TGTGCCAGTAGTGGGCAGGGATGGGATGGCTACACCTTC	CASSGQGWDGYTF
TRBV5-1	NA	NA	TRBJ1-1	TGCGCCAGCAGCCTGATCAGGGGGAACACTGAAGCTTTCTTT	CASSLIRGNTEAFF
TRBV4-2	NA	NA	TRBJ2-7	TGTGCCAGCAGCCAGGGTCTGGGCGGGACTTTCTACGAGCAGTACTTC	CASSQGLGGTFYEQYF
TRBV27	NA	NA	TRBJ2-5	TGTGCCAGCAGTGGGGCGGTGTACAAAGAGACCCAGTACTTC	CASSGAVYKETQYF
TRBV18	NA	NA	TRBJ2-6	TGTGCCAGCTCACCATTTGTCCTCTCTGGGGCCAACGTCCTGACTTTC	CASSPFVLSGANVLTF
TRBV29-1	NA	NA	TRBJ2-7	TGCAGCGTTAGAACAGGGTCCTCCTACGAGCAGTACTTC	CSVRTGSSYEQYF
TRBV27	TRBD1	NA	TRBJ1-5	TGTGCCAGCAGCCTTTTAGGACAGGGGGTTGGTCAGCCCCAGCATTTT	CASSLLGQGVGQPQHF
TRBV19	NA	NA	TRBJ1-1	TGTGCCAGTAGTAGACAGCTGAACACTGAAGCTTTCTTT	CASSRQLNTEAFF
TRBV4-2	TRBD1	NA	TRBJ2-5	TGTGCCAGCAGCCAGATGACAGGGAAGGGAGAGACCCAGTACTTC	CASSQMTGKGETQYF
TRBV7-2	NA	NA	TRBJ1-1	TGTGCCAGCAGCTTGAGAAGGGGGGGAGAAGCTTTCTTT	CASSLRRGGEAFF
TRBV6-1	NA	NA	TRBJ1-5	TGTGCCAGCTCCGGGTCCGGTAGCAATCAGCCCCAGCATTTT	CASSGSGSNQPQHF
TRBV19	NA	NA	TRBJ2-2	TGTGCCAGTACCGCCAGGTGGAAGAACACCGGGGAGCTGTTTTTT	CASTARWKNTGELFF
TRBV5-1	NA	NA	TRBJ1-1	TGCGCCAGCAACGGGATTTCAAGGACTGAAGCTTTCTTT	CASNGISRTEAFF
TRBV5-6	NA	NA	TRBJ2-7	TGTGCCAGCAGCTTGGTCAGGTCCCCCTACGAGCAGTACTTC	CASSLVRSPYEQYF
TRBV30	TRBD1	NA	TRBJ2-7	TGTGCCGGGACAGGGGGGCCCCCGGGGGAGCAGTACTTC	CAGTGGPPGEQYF